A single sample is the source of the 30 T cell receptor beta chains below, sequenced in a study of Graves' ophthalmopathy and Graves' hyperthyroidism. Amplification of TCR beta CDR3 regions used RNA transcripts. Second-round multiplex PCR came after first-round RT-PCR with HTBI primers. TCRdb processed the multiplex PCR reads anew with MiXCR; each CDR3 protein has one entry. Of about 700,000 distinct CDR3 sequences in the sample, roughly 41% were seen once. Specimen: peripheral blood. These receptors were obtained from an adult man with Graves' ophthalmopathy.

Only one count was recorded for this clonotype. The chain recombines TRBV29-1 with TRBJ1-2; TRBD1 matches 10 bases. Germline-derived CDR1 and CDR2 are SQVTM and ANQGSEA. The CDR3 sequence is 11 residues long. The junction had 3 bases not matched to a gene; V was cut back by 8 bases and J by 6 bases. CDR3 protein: CSSGTGDGYTF. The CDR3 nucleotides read TGCAGCAGTGGGACAGGGGATGGCTACACCTTC.

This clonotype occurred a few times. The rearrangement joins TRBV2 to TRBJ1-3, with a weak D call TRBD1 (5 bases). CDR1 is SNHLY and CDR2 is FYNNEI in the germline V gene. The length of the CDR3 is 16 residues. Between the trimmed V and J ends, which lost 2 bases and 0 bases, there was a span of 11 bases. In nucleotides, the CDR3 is TGTGCCAGCAGTGAAAAGGGACCGCGCTCTGGAAACACCATATATTTT. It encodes CASSEKGPRSGNTIYF.

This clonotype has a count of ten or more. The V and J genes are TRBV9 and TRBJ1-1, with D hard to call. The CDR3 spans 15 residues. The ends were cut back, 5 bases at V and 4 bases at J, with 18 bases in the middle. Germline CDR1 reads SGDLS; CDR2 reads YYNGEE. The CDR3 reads CASSGTGISGTEAFF. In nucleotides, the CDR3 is TGTGCCAGCAGTGGAACCGGGATCTCGGGCACTGAAGCTTTCTTT.

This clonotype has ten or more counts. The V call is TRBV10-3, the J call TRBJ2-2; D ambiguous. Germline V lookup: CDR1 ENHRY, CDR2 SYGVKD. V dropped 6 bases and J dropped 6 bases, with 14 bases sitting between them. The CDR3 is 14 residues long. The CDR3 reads CAISPSWLAGELFF. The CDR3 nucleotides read TGTGCCATCAGCCCCTCTTGGCTAGCCGGGGAGCTGTTTTTT.

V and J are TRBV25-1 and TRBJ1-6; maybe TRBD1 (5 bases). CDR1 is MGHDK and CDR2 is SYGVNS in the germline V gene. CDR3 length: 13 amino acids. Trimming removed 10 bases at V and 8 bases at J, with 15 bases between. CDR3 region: CATELTADSPLHF. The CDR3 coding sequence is TGTGCCACAGAGCTGACAGCGGATTCACCCCTCCACTTT.

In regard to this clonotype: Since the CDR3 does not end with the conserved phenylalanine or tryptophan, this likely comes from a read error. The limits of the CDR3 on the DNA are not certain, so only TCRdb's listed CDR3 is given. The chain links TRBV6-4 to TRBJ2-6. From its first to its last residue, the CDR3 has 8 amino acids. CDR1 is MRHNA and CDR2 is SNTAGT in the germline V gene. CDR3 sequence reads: CASSDSTS.

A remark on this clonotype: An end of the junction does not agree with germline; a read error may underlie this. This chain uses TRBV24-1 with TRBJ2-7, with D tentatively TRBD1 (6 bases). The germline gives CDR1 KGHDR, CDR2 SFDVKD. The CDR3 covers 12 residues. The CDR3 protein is CASSTGSGEQYF. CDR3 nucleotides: TGTGCCAGCAGTACAGGGTCGGGAGAGCAGTACTTC.

CDR3 loop: CASGYHTEAFF. As DNA, the CDR3 is TGTGCCAGCGGGTACCACACTGAAGCTTTCTTT. This chain uses TRBV2 with TRBJ1-1; no definite D call. This CDR3 spans 11 amino acids. Trimming stripped 8 bases from V and 3 bases from J, with 7 bases between. The germline CDR1 and CDR2 sequences are SNHLY and FYNNEI.

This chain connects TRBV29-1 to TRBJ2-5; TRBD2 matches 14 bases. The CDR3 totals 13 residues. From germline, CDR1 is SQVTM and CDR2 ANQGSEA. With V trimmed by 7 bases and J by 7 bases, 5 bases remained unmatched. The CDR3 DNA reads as TGCAGCGCTGGAGGACTAGCGGGGGGGACCCAGTACTTC. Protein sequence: CSAGGLAGGTQYF. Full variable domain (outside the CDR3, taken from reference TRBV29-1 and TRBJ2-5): SAVISQKPSRDICQRGTSLTIQCQVDSQVTMMFWYRQQPGQSLTLIATANQGSEATYESGFVIDKFPISRPNLTFSTLTVSNMSPEDSSIYLCSAGGLAGGTQYFGPGTRLLVL.

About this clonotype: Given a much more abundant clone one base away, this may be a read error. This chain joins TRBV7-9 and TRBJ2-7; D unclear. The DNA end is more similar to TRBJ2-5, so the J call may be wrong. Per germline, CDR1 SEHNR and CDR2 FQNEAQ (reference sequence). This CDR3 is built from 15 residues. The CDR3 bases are TGTGCCAGCAGACCCCATGGTACCACACAAGGGACCCAGTACTTC. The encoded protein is CASRPHGTTQGTQYF.

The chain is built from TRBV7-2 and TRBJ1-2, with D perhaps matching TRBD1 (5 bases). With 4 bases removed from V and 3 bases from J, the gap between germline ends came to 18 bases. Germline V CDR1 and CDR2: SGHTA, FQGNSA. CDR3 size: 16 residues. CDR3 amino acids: CASSSPGGGPDYGYTF. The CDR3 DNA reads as TGTGCCAGCAGCTCTCCTGGCGGGGGACCGGACTATGGCTACACCTTC.

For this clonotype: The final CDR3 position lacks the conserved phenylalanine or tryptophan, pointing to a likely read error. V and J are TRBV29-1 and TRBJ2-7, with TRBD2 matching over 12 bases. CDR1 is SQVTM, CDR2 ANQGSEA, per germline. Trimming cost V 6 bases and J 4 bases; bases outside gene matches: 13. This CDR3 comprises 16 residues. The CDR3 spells CSVRPVTSGRLYEQYC. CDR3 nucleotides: TGCAGCGTCAGACCAGTGACTAGCGGGAGACTTTACGAGCAGTACTGC.

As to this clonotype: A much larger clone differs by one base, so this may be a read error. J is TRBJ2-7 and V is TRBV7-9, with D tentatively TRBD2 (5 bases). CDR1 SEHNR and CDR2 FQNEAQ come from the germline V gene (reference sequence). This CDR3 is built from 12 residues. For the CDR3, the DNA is TGTGCCAGCAGCTTAGCAGACTACGAGCAGTGCTTC. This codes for CASSLADYEQCF.

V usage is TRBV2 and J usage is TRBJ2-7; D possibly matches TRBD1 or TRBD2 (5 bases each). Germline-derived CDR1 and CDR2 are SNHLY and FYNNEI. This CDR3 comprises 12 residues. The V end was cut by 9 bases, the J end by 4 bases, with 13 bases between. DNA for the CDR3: TGTGCCAGTACGAGAGGGGCTTACGAGCAGTACTTC. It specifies CASTRGAYEQYF.

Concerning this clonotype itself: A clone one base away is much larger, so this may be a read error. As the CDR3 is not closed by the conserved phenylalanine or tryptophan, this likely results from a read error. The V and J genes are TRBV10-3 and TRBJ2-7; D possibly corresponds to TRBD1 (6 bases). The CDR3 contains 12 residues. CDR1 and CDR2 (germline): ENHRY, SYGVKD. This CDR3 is CASSHRVHEQYL. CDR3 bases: TGTGCCAGCAGTCACAGGGTTCACGAGCAGTACCTC.

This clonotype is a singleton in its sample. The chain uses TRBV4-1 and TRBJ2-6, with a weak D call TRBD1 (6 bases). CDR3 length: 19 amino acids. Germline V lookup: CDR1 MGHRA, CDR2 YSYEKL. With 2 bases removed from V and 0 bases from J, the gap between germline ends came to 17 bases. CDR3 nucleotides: TGCGCCAGCAGCCAACCCAACCGGACAGCGATCTCTGGGGCCAACGTCCTGACTTTC. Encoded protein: CASSQPNRTAISGANVLTF.

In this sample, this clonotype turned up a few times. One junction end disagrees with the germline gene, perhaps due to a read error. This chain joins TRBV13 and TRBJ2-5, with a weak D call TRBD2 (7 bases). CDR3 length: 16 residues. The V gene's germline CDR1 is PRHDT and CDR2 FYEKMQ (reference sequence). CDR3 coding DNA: TGTGCCAGCAGCTTGGGAGGGGGTTGGACTCAAGAGGCCCAGTACTTC. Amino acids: CASSLGGGWTQEAQYF.

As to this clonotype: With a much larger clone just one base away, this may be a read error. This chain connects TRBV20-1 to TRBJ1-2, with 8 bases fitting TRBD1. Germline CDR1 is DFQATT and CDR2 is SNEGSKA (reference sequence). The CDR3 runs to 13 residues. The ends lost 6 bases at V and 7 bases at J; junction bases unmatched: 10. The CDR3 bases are TGCAGTGCCACTGGCAGGGGGCAGGGTGGCTACACCTTC. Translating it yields CSATGRGQGGYTF.

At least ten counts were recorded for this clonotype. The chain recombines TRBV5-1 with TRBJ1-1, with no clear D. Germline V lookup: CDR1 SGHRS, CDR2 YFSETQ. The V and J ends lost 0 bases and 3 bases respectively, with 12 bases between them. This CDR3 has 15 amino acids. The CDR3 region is CASSLGHFGDTEAFF. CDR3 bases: TGCGCCAGCAGCTTGGGCCATTTTGGGGACACTGAAGCTTTCTTT.

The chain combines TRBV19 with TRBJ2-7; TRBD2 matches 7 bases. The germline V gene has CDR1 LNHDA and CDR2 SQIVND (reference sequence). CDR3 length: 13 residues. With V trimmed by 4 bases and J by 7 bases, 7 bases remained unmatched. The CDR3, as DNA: TGTGCCAGTAGTAACGGGGGGTGGGATGAGCAGTACTTC. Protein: CASSNGGWDEQYF.

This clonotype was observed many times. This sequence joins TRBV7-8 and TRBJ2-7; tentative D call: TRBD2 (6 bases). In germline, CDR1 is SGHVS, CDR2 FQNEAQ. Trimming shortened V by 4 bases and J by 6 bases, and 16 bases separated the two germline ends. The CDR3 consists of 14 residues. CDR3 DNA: TGTGCCAGCAGCTCGACTAGTGATCTGGGCGAGCAGTACTTC. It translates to CASSSTSDLGEQYF.

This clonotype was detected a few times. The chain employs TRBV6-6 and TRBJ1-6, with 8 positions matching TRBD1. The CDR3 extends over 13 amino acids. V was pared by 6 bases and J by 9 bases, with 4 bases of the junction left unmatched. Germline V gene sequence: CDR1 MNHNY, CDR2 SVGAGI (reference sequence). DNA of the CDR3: TGTGCCAGCAGCCAGGGGGCAAGTTCACCCCTCCACTTT. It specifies CASSQGASSPLHF.

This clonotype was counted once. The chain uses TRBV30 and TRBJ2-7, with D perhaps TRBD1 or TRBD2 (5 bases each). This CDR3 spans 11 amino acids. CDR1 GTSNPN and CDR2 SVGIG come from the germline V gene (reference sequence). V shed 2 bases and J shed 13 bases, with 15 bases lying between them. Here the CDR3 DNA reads TGTGCCTGGAGTACCGGGACCCAGCGATACTTC. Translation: CAWSTGTQRYF.

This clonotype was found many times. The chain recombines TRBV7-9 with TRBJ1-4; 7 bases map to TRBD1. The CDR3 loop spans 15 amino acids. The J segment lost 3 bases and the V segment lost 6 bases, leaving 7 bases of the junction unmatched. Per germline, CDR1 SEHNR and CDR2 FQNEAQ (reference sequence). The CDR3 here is CASSSRGQANEKLFF. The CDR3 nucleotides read TGTGCCAGCAGTTCAAGGGGGCAGGCTAATGAAAAACTGTTTTTT.

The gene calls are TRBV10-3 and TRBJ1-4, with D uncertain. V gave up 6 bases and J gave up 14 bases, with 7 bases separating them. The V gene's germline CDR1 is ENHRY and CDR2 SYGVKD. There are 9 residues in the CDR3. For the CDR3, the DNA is TGTGCCATCAGGGGAGATCTGTTTTTT. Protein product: CAIRGDLFF.

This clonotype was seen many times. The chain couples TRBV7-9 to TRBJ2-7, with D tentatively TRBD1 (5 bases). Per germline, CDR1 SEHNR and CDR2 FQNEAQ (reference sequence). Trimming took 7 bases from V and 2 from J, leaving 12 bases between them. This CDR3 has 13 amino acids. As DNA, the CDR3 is TGTGCCAGCACCTTGGGGCAAACCTACGAGCAGTACTTC. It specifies CASTLGQTYEQYF.

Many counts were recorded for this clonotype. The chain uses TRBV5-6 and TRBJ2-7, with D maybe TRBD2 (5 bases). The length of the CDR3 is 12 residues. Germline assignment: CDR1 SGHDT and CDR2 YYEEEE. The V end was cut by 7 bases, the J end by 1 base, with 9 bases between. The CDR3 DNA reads TGTGCCAGCGGAGGTACGTCCTACGAGCAGTACTTC. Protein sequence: CASGGTSYEQYF.

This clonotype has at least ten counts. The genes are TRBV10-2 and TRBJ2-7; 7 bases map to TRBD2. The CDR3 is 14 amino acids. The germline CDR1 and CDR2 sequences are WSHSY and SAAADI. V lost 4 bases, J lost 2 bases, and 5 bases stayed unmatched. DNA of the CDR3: TGCGCCAGCAGTGTGCAGCGGGGTCCCTACGAGCAGTACTTC. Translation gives CASSVQRGPYEQYF.

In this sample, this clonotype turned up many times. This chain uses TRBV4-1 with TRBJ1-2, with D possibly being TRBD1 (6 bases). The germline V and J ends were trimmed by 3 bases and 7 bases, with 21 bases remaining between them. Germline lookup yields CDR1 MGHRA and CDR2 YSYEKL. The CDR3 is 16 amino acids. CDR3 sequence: CASSQGNREPSSGYTF. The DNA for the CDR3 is TGCGCCAGCAGCCAGGGAAACAGGGAGCCCAGTTCTGGCTACACCTTC.

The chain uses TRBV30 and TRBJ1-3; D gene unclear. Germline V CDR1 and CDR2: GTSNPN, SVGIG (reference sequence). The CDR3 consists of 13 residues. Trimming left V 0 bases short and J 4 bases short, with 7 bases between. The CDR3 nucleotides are TGTGCCTGGAGTGTCCAAGGAGGAAACACCATATATTTT. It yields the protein CAWSVQGGNTIYF.